This record covers a single T cell receptor (beta chain). The antigen is not known. This sample was included in a study of response to subunit inactivated influenza vaccine. Whole-study results and caveats: The study's authors posited that every seasonal influenza vaccination enlists few new T cells.

The CDR3 loop spans 14 amino acids. V was clipped by 3 bases and J by 4 bases, with 11 bases between them. In germline, CDR1 is MGHDK, CDR2 SYGVNS. TCRdb itself ran the RT-PCR reads through MiXCR, one entry per CDR3 protein. Here the sample spans around 580,000 distinct CDR3 sequences, around 13% being singletons. The chain uses TRBV25-1 and TRBJ2-3; a weak D match, TRBD2 (5 bases). The clonotype was recovered from a man in his forties or fifties who received an inactivated influenza vaccine. The sequencing used PBMCs from blood, collected 12 days after vaccination. The CDR3 DNA sequence: TGTGCCAGCAGTGATAGCCTCGGGGCAGATACGCAGTATTTT. Its protein product is CASSDSLGADTQYF.